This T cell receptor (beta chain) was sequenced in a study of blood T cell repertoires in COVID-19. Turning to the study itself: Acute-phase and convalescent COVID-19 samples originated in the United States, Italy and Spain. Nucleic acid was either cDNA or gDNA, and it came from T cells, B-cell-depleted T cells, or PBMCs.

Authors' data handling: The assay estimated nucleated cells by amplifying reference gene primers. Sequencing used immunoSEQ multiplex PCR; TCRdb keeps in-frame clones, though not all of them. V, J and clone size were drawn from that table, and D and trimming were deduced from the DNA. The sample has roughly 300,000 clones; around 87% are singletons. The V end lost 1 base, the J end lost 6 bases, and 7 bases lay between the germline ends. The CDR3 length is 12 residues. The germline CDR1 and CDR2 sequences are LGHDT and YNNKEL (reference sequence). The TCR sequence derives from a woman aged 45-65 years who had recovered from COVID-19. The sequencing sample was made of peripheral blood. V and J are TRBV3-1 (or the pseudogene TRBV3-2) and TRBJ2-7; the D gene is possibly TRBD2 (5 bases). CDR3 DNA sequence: TGTGCCAGCAGCCAAGCTGCGGGCGAGCAGTACTTC. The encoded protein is CASSQAAGEQYF.